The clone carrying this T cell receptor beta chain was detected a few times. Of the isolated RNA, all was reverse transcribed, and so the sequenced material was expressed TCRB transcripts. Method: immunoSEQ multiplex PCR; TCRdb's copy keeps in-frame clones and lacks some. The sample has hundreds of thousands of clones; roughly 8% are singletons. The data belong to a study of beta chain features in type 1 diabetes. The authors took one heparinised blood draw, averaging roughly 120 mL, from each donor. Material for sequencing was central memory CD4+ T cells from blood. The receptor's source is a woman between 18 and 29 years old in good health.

The CDR3 protein is CASSVEDGELFF. The CDR3 DNA reads as TGTGCCAGCAGCGTAGAGGACGGGGAGCTGTTTTTT. The V and J genes are TRBV9 and TRBJ2-2; D unresolved. With 0 bases removed from V and 7 bases from J, the gap between germline ends came to 4 bases. The CDR3 extends over 12 amino acids. Germline V CDR1 and CDR2: SGDLS, YYNGEE.